The TCR beta chain under discussion was sequenced for a study of radiotherapy plus CTLA-4 blockade in lung cancer. At the level of the study: Disease control was present in 31% of patients, and objective responses in about 18%.

Patients had chemo-refractory metastatic non-small-cell lung cancer and received focal radiation plus CTLA-4 blockade that used ipilimumab. This clone came up once. J was trimmed by 2 bases and V by 0 bases; bases with no gene match: 9. Germline V gene data show CDR1 as SGHRS and CDR2 as YFSETQ. CDR3 length equals 17 residues. Data came from immunoSEQ multiplex PCR; TCRdb stores just in-frame clones and leaves some out. The table records some 120,000 clones, over 65% of them present only once. The V and J genes are TRBV5-1 and TRBJ2-5; 8 bases agree with TRBD2. This sequence was found in a human donor with non-small cell lung cancer that progressed on radiotherapy plus ipilimumab. Some clones in this sample may be carry-over from other donors' samples. This material consisted of peripheral blood, taken from a patient treated with radiotherapy plus ipilimumab. CDR3 region: CASSLGSLAGRQETQYF. CDR3 bases: TGCGCCAGCAGCTTGGGGTCCTTAGCGGGGCGACAAGAGACCCAGTACTTC.